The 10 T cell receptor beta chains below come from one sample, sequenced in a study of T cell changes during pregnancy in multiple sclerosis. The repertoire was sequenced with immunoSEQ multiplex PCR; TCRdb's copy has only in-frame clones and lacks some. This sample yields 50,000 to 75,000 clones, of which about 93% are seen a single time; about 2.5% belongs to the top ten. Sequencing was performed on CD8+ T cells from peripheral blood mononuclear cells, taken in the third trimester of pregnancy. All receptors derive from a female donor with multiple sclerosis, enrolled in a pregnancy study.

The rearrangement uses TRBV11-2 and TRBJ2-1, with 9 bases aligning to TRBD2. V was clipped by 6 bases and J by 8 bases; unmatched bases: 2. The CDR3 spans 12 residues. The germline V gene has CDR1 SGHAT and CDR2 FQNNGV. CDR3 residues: CASSWTSDEQFF. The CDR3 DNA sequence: TGTGCCAGCAGTTGGACTAGCGATGAGCAGTTCTTC.

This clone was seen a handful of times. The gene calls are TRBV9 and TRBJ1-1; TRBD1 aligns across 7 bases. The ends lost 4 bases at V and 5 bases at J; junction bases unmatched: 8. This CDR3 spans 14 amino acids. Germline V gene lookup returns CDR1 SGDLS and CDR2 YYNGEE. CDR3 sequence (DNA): TGTGCCAGCAGCATAGGGGGCGCGGGGACTGAAGCTTTCTTT. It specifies CASSIGGAGTEAFF.

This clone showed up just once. The CDR3 sequence is CASSLSGSRSSYEQYF. The CDR3 DNA is TGTGCCAGCAGTTTAAGCGGGAGCCGGAGCTCCTACGAGCAGTACTTC. This chain joins TRBV28 and TRBJ2-7; 8 bases are a match to TRBD2. V lost 2 bases to trimming and J lost 0 bases; unmatched junction nucleotides: 6. From germline, CDR1 is MDHEN and CDR2 SYDVKM. The CDR3 runs 16 residues.

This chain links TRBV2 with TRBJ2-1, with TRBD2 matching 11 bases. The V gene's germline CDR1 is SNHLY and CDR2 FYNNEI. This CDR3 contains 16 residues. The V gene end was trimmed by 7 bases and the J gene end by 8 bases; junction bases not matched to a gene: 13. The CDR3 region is CASMRLLAGDWDEQFF. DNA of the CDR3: TGTGCCAGCATGCGCCTACTAGCGGGAGATTGGGATGAGCAGTTCTTC.

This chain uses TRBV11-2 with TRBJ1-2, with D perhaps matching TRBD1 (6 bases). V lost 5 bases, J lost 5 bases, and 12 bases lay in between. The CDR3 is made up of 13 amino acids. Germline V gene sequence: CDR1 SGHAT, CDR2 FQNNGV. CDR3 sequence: CASSLSTGYGYTF. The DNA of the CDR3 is TGTGCCAGCAGCCTATCGACAGGTTATGGCTACACCTTC.

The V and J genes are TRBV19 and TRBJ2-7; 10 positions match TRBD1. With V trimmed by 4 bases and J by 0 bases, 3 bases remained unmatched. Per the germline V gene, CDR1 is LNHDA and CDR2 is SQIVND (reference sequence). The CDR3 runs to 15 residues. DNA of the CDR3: TGTGCCAGTAGTAGGGGACAGGGGAACTCCTACGAGCAGTACTTC. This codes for CASSRGQGNSYEQYF.

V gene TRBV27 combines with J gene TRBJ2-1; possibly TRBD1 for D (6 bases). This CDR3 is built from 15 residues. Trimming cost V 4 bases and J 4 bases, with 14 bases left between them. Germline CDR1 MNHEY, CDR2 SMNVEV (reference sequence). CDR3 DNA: TGTGCCAGCAGTTCCCTTCCGGACAGTTACAATGAGCAGTTCTTC. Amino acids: CASSSLPDSYNEQFF.

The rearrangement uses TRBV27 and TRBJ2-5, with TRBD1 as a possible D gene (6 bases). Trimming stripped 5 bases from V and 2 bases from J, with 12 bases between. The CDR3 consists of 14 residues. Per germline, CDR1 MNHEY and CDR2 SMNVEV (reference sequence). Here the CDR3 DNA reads TGTGCCAGCAGTCTCCGAGGGGGTCAAGAGACCCAGTACTTC. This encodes CASSLRGGQETQYF.

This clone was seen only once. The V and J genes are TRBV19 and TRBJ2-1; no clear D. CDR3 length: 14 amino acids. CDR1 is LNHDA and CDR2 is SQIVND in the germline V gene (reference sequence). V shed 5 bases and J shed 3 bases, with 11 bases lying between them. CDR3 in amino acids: CASSPTLHYNEQFF. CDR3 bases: TGTGCCAGTAGTCCTACTCTCCACTACAATGAGCAGTTCTTC.

In DNA form, the CDR3 reads TGCGCCAGCAGCGTGACTAGCGGGAGTTACGAGCAGTACTTC. It translates to CASSVTSGSYEQYF. V is TRBV5-1 and J is TRBJ2-7; 12 nucleotides align to TRBD2. The J segment lost 4 bases and the V segment lost 4 bases, leaving 3 bases of the junction unmatched. In germline, CDR1 is SGHRS, CDR2 YFSETQ. The CDR3 extends over 14 amino acids.